The next 6 T cell receptor beta chains were all read from a single sample in a study of blood T cell repertoires in COVID-19. Only in-frame clones appear in the TCRdb table, and some are missing; sequencing was by immunoSEQ multiplex PCR. The sample consists of approximately 400,000 clones, about 89% of them appearing once. The specimen sequenced was PBMCs or T cells enriched from blood (not recorded which). The receptors here all came from a woman aged 40 to 50 who had been exposed to COVID-19.

The chain uses TRBV9 and TRBJ1-1; a weak D match, TRBD1 (5 bases). Germline CDR1 SGDLS, CDR2 YYNGEE. The length of the CDR3 is 15 residues. Trimming took 3 bases from V and 1 from J, leaving 13 bases between them. Here the CDR3 DNA reads TGTGCCAGCAGCGCCGAATGGGGCAGGAACACTGAAGCTTTCTTT. Translated, it gives CASSAEWGRNTEAFF.

The rearrangement joins TRBV6-5 to TRBJ1-4, with D unresolved. Germline CDR1 is MNHEY and CDR2 is SVGAGI. Trimming pared 8 bases from V and 0 bases from J, leaving 13 bases between. CDR3 length: 15 residues. CDR3: CASGTGRATNEKLFF. As DNA, the CDR3 is TGTGCCAGCGGTACGGGGAGGGCAACTAATGAAAAACTGTTTTTT.

The chain uses TRBV11-3 and TRBJ1-2; 7 positions match TRBD1. With 5 bases clipped from V and 6 bases from J, the junction kept 6 bases outside the gene matches. This CDR3 contains 13 residues. The germline CDR1 and CDR2 sequences are SGHNT and YENEEA. The CDR3 region is CASSGGTVDGYTF. In DNA form, the CDR3 reads TGTGCCAGCAGCGGAGGGACAGTGGATGGCTACACCTTC.

The V and J genes are TRBV7-2 and TRBJ2-7, with D possibly being TRBD1 (5 bases). The CDR3 spans 14 residues. Germline CDR1 and CDR2: SGHTA and FQGNSA. V lost 2 bases and J 5 bases, leaving 13 bases between the germline ends. Here the CDR3 reads CASSLQGSNHEQYF. CDR3 coding DNA: TGTGCCAGCAGCTTACAGGGCAGTAATCACGAGCAGTACTTC.

The chain joins TRBV11-2 to TRBJ1-2, with D unresolved. The CDR3 runs to 14 residues. Trimming pared 5 bases from V and 6 bases from J, leaving 16 bases between. Germline lookup yields CDR1 SGHAT and CDR2 FQNNGV. The CDR3 region is CASSPGAGLNGYTF. CDR3 sequence (DNA): TGTGCCAGCAGCCCCGGAGCGGGTCTGAATGGCTACACCTTC.

The rearrangement links TRBV5-1 to TRBJ1-2; 7 bases are shared with TRBD1. The germline V gene has CDR1 SGHRS and CDR2 YFSETQ. The V gene end was trimmed by 4 bases and the J gene end by 0 bases; junction bases not matched to a gene: 6. The CDR3 has 15 amino acids. The CDR3 DNA reads TGCGCCAGCAGCCCAGACAGGGCCCCTAACTATGGCTACACCTTC. Translating it yields CASSPDRAPNYGYTF.